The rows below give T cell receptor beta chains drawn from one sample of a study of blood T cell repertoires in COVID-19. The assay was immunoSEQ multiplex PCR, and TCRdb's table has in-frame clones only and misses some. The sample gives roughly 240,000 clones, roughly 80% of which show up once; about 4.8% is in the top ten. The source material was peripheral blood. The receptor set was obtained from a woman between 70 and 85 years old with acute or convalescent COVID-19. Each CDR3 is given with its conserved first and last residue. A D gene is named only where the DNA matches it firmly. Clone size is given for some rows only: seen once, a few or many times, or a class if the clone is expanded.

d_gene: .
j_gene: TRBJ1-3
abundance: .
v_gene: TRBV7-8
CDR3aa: CASSPRTDSSGNTIYF
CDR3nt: TGTGCCAGCAGCCCAAGGACGGACAGCTCTGGAAACACCATATATTTT

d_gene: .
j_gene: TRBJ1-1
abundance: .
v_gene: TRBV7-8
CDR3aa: CASSLALGARTEAFF
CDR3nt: TGTGCCAGCAGCTTAGCGTTGGGGGCCAGGACTGAAGCTTTCTTT

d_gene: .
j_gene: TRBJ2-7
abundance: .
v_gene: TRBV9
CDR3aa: CASSVGAGVGSYEQYF
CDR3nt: TGTGCCAGCAGCGTAGGGGCAGGGGTCGGCTCCTACGAGCAGTACTTC

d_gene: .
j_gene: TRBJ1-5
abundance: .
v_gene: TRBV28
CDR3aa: CASREGHSNQPQHF
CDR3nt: TGTGCCAGCCGGGAGGGGCATAGCAATCAGCCCCAGCATTTT

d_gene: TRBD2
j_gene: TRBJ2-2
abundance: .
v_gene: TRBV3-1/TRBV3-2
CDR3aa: CASSLSGGAGTGELFF
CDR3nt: TGTGCCAGCAGCTTGAGCGGGGGGGCGGGGACCGGGGAGCTGTTTTTT

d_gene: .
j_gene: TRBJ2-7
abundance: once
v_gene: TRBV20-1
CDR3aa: CSASGDYEQYF
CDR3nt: TGCAGTGCTAGCGGTGACTACGAGCAGTACTTC

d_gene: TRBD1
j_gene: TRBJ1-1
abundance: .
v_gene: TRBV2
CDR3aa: CASTGRTGGTEAFF
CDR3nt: TGTGCCAGCACTGGCCGGACAGGAGGAACTGAAGCTTTCTTT

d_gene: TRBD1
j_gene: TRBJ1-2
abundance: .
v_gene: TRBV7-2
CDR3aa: CASSLGTQGALTYGYTF
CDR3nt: TGTGCCAGCAGCTTAGGAACTCAGGGGGCCTTGACCTATGGCTACACCTTC

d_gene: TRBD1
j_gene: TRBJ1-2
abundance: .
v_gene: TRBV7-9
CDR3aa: CASSLGQLINYGYTF
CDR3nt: TGTGCCAGCAGCTTGGGACAGCTGATTAACTATGGCTACACCTTC

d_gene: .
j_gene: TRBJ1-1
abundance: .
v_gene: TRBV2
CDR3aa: CASSAKGDTEAFF
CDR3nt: TGTGCCAGCAGTGCAAAGGGGGACACTGAAGCTTTCTTT